This T cell receptor beta chain originates from a study of chemoradiotherapy in HPV16-positive cancers. Profiling relied on immunoSEQ multiplex PCR, and the TCRdb table lists in-frame clones only, not all of them. This sample has around 17,000 clones, with roughly two thirds found just once. The germline V gene encodes CDR1 MNHNS and CDR2 SASEGT. With 6 bases clipped from V and 2 bases from J, the junction kept 5 bases outside the gene matches. The CDR3 totals 14 residues. The specimen was tumor tissue, collected from a patient who underwent chemoradiotherapy. The receptor's source is a human donor with HPV-associated anogenital cancer. The chain joins TRBV6-1 to TRBJ1-1, with TRBD1 matching 8 bases. The chain's CDR3 is CASSSRGLNTEAFF. DNA for the CDR3: TGTGCCAGCAGCTCCAGGGGGCTAAACACTGAAGCTTTCTTT.